Listed below are T cell receptor beta chains from one sample, sequenced in a study of blood T cell repertoires in COVID-19. The table came from immunoSEQ multiplex PCR; TCRdb's copy has only in-frame clones and leaves some out. Seen here are a few hundred thousand clones, roughly 90% observed once, and the top ten hold about 2%. Input material: PBMCs or T cells enriched from blood (not recorded which). The source of these receptors is a woman aged 55-70 years who had recovered from COVID-19. CDR3s include the opening cysteine and the closing phenylalanine or tryptophan. Each record gives: CDR3 length, J gene, D gene, V gene, clone size, CDR3 DNA, CDR3 protein. D genes are given only for firm matches. A clone size is listed for some rows: how often the clone was seen (once, few, many), or a class if it is expanded.

cdr3_length: 13
j_call: TRBJ1-2
d_call: NA
v_call: TRBV5-1
clone_size: NA
cdr3_nt: TGCGCCAGCAGCTTCGGCGGCCAGTTCAACTACACCTTC
cdr3_aa: CASSFGGQFNYTF

cdr3_length: 14
j_call: TRBJ2-3
d_call: NA
v_call: TRBV6-5
clone_size: NA
cdr3_nt: TGTGCCAGCAGTTACGGGCCGGGGTCAGATACGCAGTATTTT
cdr3_aa: CASSYGPGSDTQYF

cdr3_length: 14
j_call: TRBJ1-4
d_call: NA
v_call: TRBV5-5
clone_size: NA
cdr3_nt: TGTGCCAGCAGGACGACAGGAACTAATGAAAAACTGTTTTTT
cdr3_aa: CASRTTGTNEKLFF

cdr3_length: 15
j_call: TRBJ2-1
d_call: TRBD2
v_call: TRBV5-5
clone_size: NA
cdr3_nt: TGTGCCAGCAGCCCTCTAGCGGGGGGCTACAATGAGCAGTTCTTC
cdr3_aa: CASSPLAGGYNEQFF

cdr3_length: 13
j_call: TRBJ1-2
d_call: NA
v_call: TRBV28
clone_size: NA
cdr3_nt: TGTGCCGTCAATCAGGACAGCAACTATGGCTACACCTTC
cdr3_aa: CAVNQDSNYGYTF

cdr3_length: 16
j_call: TRBJ2-7
d_call: NA
v_call: TRBV19
clone_size: NA
cdr3_nt: TGTGCCAGTAGTAGAACAGGGACGGTTAGCTCCTACGAGCAGTACTTC
cdr3_aa: CASSRTGTVSSYEQYF

cdr3_length: 15
j_call: TRBJ1-2
d_call: NA
v_call: TRBV29-1
clone_size: NA
cdr3_nt: TGCAGCGTTGGGGACTACGACAGGAGTCGATATGGCTACACCTTC
cdr3_aa: CSVGDYDRSRYGYTF

cdr3_length: 16
j_call: TRBJ2-3
d_call: TRBD2
v_call: TRBV10-3
clone_size: NA
cdr3_nt: TGTGCCTCCCGGACTAGCGGGGAAATAAGCACAGATACGCAGTATTTT
cdr3_aa: CASRTSGEISTDTQYF

cdr3_length: 13
j_call: TRBJ2-7
d_call: NA
v_call: TRBV10-1
clone_size: NA
cdr3_nt: TGCGCCAGCAGTGAGTCGGTGGGCCAAAAGCAGTACTTC
cdr3_aa: CASSESVGQKQYF

cdr3_length: 10
j_call: TRBJ2-1
d_call: TRBD2
v_call: TRBV20-1
clone_size: NA
cdr3_nt: TGCAGTGCTAGCGGGAGGGAGCAGTTCTTC
cdr3_aa: CSASGREQFF

cdr3_length: 12
j_call: TRBJ1-1
d_call: TRBD1
v_call: TRBV7-9
clone_size: NA
cdr3_nt: TGTGCCAGCAGCCACCGGGACAGGGAAGCTTTCTTT
cdr3_aa: CASSHRDREAFF

cdr3_length: 16
j_call: TRBJ1-3
d_call: TRBD1
v_call: TRBV23-1
clone_size: NA
cdr3_nt: TGCGCCAGCAGTCAACCGGGACAGGGGGGTGGAAACACCATATATTTT
cdr3_aa: CASSQPGQGGGNTIYF

cdr3_length: 14
j_call: TRBJ1-2
d_call: TRBD1
v_call: TRBV29-1
clone_size: few
cdr3_nt: TGCAGCGTTCAGAAGGACAGGGGCGCGTATGGCTACACCTTC
cdr3_aa: CSVQKDRGAYGYTF

cdr3_length: 12
j_call: TRBJ1-1
d_call: NA
v_call: TRBV2
clone_size: NA
cdr3_nt: TGTGCCAGCAGTGAACAGAACACTGAAGCTTTCTTT
cdr3_aa: CASSEQNTEAFF

cdr3_length: 13
j_call: TRBJ1-1
d_call: NA
v_call: TRBV5-4
clone_size: NA
cdr3_nt: TGTGCCAGCAGACCGGACAGGAACACTGAAGCTTTCTTT
cdr3_aa: CASRPDRNTEAFF

cdr3_length: 16
j_call: TRBJ1-1
d_call: TRBD1
v_call: TRBV5-4
clone_size: NA
cdr3_nt: TGTGCCAGCAGCTTGGATCCGGGACAGGGACGAACTGAAGCTTTCTTT
cdr3_aa: CASSLDPGQGRTEAFF

cdr3_length: 18
j_call: TRBJ1-5
d_call: TRBD1
v_call: TRBV5-8
clone_size: NA
cdr3_nt: TGTGCCAGCAGCCCGGCGCGAGGAGGGGGCTGGGGCAATCAGCCCCAGCATTTT
cdr3_aa: CASSPARGGGWGNQPQHF

cdr3_length: 14
j_call: TRBJ2-3
d_call: TRBD2
v_call: TRBV6-5
clone_size: NA
cdr3_nt: TGTGCCAGCATAAGGCGGGGGGGCCAAGATACGCAGTATTTT
cdr3_aa: CASIRRGGQDTQYF

cdr3_length: 14
j_call: TRBJ1-2
d_call: TRBD1
v_call: TRBV7-2
clone_size: NA
cdr3_nt: TGTGCCAGCAGCTGGGGACAGGGGAACTATGGCTACACCTTC
cdr3_aa: CASSWGQGNYGYTF

cdr3_length: 13
j_call: TRBJ1-4
d_call: NA
v_call: TRBV19
clone_size: NA
cdr3_nt: TGTGCCAGTAGTATTAGTATGACAGGACGACTGTTTTTT
cdr3_aa: CASSISMTGRLFF

cdr3_length: 15
j_call: TRBJ1-4
d_call: TRBD1
v_call: TRBV7-9
clone_size: NA
cdr3_nt: TGTGCCAGCAGCTTGTCCGGGACAGGGCTTGAAAAACTGTTTTTT
cdr3_aa: CASSLSGTGLEKLFF

cdr3_length: 14
j_call: TRBJ1-2
d_call: NA
v_call: TRBV5-1
clone_size: NA
cdr3_nt: TGCGCCAGCAGCTTGGCGGACAGTCGTCCTGGCTACACCTTC
cdr3_aa: CASSLADSRPGYTF

cdr3_length: 13
j_call: TRBJ1-4
d_call: TRBD1
v_call: TRBV29-1
clone_size: NA
cdr3_nt: TGCAGCGTCCGACAGGGGGCTAATGAAAAACTGTTTTTT
cdr3_aa: CSVRQGANEKLFF

cdr3_length: 11
j_call: TRBJ1-2
d_call: NA
v_call: TRBV12-3/TRBV12-4
clone_size: NA
cdr3_nt: TGTGCCAGCAGCGGGGGCTATGGCTACACCTTC
cdr3_aa: CASSGGYGYTF

cdr3_length: 13
j_call: TRBJ2-2
d_call: TRBD1
v_call: TRBV10-1
clone_size: NA
cdr3_nt: TGCGCCACCAACCGGGACAGCACCGGGGAGCTGTTTTTT
cdr3_aa: CATNRDSTGELFF

cdr3_length: 17
j_call: TRBJ1-5
d_call: TRBD1
v_call: TRBV6-6
clone_size: NA
cdr3_nt: TGTGCCAGCAGTCCTGGGACAGGGGGCTATAGCAATCAGCCCCAGCATTTT
cdr3_aa: CASSPGTGGYSNQPQHF

cdr3_length: 13
j_call: TRBJ1-5
d_call: NA
v_call: TRBV6-5
clone_size: NA
cdr3_nt: TGTGCCAGCAGCCCCAGGGGTAATCAGCCCCAGCATTTT
cdr3_aa: CASSPRGNQPQHF

cdr3_length: 14
j_call: TRBJ2-2
d_call: NA
v_call: TRBV24-1
clone_size: NA
cdr3_nt: TGTGCCACCAGTGACACAGAAAACACCGGGGAGCTGTTTTTT
cdr3_aa: CATSDTENTGELFF

cdr3_length: 15
j_call: TRBJ2-6
d_call: TRBD1
v_call: TRBV3-1/TRBV3-2
clone_size: NA
cdr3_nt: TGTGCCAGCAGCCCACAGGGGAAGGGGGCCAACGTCCTGACTTTC
cdr3_aa: CASSPQGKGANVLTF

cdr3_length: 13
j_call: TRBJ1-1
d_call: NA
v_call: TRBV12-3/TRBV12-4
clone_size: once
cdr3_nt: TGTGCCAGCAGTTTGGCAGAAACCACTGAAGCTTTCTTT
cdr3_aa: CASSLAETTEAFF

cdr3_length: 18
j_call: TRBJ1-4
d_call: NA
v_call: TRBV11-2
clone_size: NA
cdr3_nt: TGTGCCAGCAGCTTAGATGGGTTGGGGGGACCCGCGAATGAAAAACTGTTTTTT
cdr3_aa: CASSLDGLGGPANEKLFF

cdr3_length: 16
j_call: TRBJ2-3
d_call: NA
v_call: TRBV7-8
clone_size: NA
cdr3_nt: TGTGCCAGCAGCCCAAGAGGTAGCGTAGGCACAGATACGCAGTATTTT
cdr3_aa: CASSPRGSVGTDTQYF

cdr3_length: 16
j_call: TRBJ1-5
d_call: NA
v_call: TRBV19
clone_size: NA
cdr3_nt: TGTGCCAGTAGCATCCACCAAGGACAGCCGCATCAGCCCCAGCATTTT
cdr3_aa: CASSIHQGQPHQPQHF

cdr3_length: 13
j_call: TRBJ1-2
d_call: TRBD1
v_call: TRBV5-1
clone_size: NA
cdr3_nt: TGCGCCAGCAGCCCGGGACAGGGGAATGGCTACACCTTC
cdr3_aa: CASSPGQGNGYTF

cdr3_length: 11
j_call: TRBJ1-4
d_call: NA
v_call: TRBV19
clone_size: NA
cdr3_nt: TGTGCCAGTCTATTTCGTGGGACACCCTTTTTT
cdr3_aa: CASLFRGTPFF

cdr3_length: 15
j_call: TRBJ1-4
d_call: TRBD1
v_call: TRBV24-1
clone_size: NA
cdr3_nt: TGTGCCACCAGTGACACAGGGGACGGGTATGAAAAACTGTTTTTT
cdr3_aa: CATSDTGDGYEKLFF

cdr3_length: 17
j_call: TRBJ2-7
d_call: TRBD2
v_call: TRBV20-1
clone_size: NA
cdr3_nt: TGCAGTGCTAGTGTCCTAGCGGGAGGGGGACTCCTCCACGAGCAGTACTTC
cdr3_aa: CSASVLAGGGLLHEQYF

cdr3_length: 15
j_call: TRBJ1-1
d_call: TRBD1
v_call: TRBV5-1
clone_size: NA
cdr3_nt: TGCGCCAGCAGCTTGGGGGGACAGTTGAACACTGAAGCTTTCTTT
cdr3_aa: CASSLGGQLNTEAFF

cdr3_length: 17
j_call: TRBJ2-7
d_call: TRBD1
v_call: TRBV5-6
clone_size: NA
cdr3_nt: TGTGCCAGCAGCTTGGAGGGCAGGGGGCGCATAGGGGACGAGCAGTACTTC
cdr3_aa: CASSLEGRGRIGDEQYF

cdr3_length: 16
j_call: TRBJ2-3
d_call: TRBD2
v_call: TRBV3-1/TRBV3-2
clone_size: NA
cdr3_nt: TGTGCCAGCAGCCCCCACGGGAGGCAGCGCACAGGTACGCAGTATTTT
cdr3_aa: CASSPHGRQRTGTQYF

cdr3_length: 15
j_call: TRBJ2-1
d_call: NA
v_call: TRBV11-3
clone_size: NA
cdr3_nt: TGTGCCAGCAGCTTGGGTAGCGGTTCCTACAATGAGCAGTTCTTC
cdr3_aa: CASSLGSGSYNEQFF

cdr3_length: 13
j_call: TRBJ1-1
d_call: TRBD1
v_call: TRBV30
clone_size: NA
cdr3_nt: TGTGCCTGGAGTATACAGGGGCGTACTGAAGCTTTCTTT
cdr3_aa: CAWSIQGRTEAFF

cdr3_length: 12
j_call: TRBJ2-7
d_call: NA
v_call: TRBV30
clone_size: once
cdr3_nt: TGTGCCTGGGAGAGCGGTACCTACGAGCAGTACTTC
cdr3_aa: CAWESGTYEQYF

cdr3_length: 13
j_call: TRBJ2-7
d_call: NA
v_call: TRBV12-5
clone_size: NA
cdr3_nt: TGTGCTAGTGGTTTGACCCCCAGCTACGAGCAGTACTTC
cdr3_aa: CASGLTPSYEQYF

cdr3_length: 16
j_call: TRBJ2-7
d_call: NA
v_call: TRBV19
clone_size: few
cdr3_nt: TGTGCCAGTAGCGACTTCGTCGCGAGGAGCTCCTACGAGCAGTACTTC
cdr3_aa: CASSDFVARSSYEQYF

cdr3_length: 16
j_call: TRBJ1-4
d_call: TRBD1
v_call: TRBV15
clone_size: NA
cdr3_nt: TGTGCCACCAGCAGAGAAGGGGGCGCCACTAATGAAAAACTGTTTTTT
cdr3_aa: CATSREGGATNEKLFF

cdr3_length: 12
j_call: TRBJ2-3
d_call: NA
v_call: TRBV5-1
clone_size: NA
cdr3_nt: TGCGCCAGCAGCCCCAGGGGAGATACGCAGTATTTT
cdr3_aa: CASSPRGDTQYF

cdr3_length: 14
j_call: TRBJ1-6
d_call: NA
v_call: TRBV6-5
clone_size: NA
cdr3_nt: TGTGCCAGCACCCAATCTTGGGCAGGGACACCCCTCCACTTT
cdr3_aa: CASTQSWAGTPLHF